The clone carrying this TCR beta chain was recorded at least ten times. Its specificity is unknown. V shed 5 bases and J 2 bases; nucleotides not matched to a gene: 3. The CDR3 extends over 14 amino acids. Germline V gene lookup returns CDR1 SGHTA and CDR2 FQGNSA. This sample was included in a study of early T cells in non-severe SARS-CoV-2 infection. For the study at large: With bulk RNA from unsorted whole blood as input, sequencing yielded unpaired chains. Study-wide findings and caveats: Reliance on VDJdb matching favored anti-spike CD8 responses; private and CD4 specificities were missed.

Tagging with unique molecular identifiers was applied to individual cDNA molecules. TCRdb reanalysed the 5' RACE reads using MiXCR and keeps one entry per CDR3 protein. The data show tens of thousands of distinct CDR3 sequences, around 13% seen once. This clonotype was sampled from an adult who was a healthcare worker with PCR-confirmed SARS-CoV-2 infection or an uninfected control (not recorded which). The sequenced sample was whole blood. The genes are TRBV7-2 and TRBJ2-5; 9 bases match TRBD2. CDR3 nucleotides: TGTGCCAGCAGCCGACTAGCGGCACAAGAGACCCAGTACTTC. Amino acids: CASSRLAAQETQYF.